This TCR delta chain was found in a study of Vδ1+ human thymocytes. Sequences come from RNA converted to cDNA by reverse transcription. Multiplex PCR used pooled V-gene forward primers and a constant-region reverse primer to amplify CDR3s. TCRdb re-analyzed the multiplex PCR reads via CATT. The sample includes roughly 50,000 delta-chain clones, about a sixth seen only once; the top ten take around 0.5%. The CDR3 runs 20 residues. V dropped 2 bases and J dropped 0 bases, with 25 bases sitting between them. In germline, CDR1 is TSWWSYY, CDR2 QGS. Study-level findings and limits: Despite high sort purity, 20% to 25% of thymic T cell receptor delta sequences were Vdelta2. Bulk data may be misread because of unexpected Vdelta2 sequences. Donors shared many TRG clonotypes but few TRD clonotypes. Thymic TRG and TRD repertoires appeared highly polyclonal.

Concerning this clone: The target antigen is unknown.

Sequencing was carried out using Vdelta1+ gamma-delta thymocytes from the thymus. Specified subset: FACS-sorted CD3+ TCRalphabeta- TCRVdelta1+ TCRVdelta2- thymocytes. V is TRDV1 and J is TRDJ1, with a possible D match to TRDD3 (7 bases). The receptor was isolated from a boy under two years old who had congenital heart surgery. CDR3 residues: CALGELKSYYWGANTDKLIF. Here the CDR3 DNA reads TGTGCTCTTGGGGAATTAAAGTCCTACTACTGGGGAGCCAACACCGATAAACTCATCTTT.